What follows are 16 T cell receptor beta chains derived from one specimen sequenced in a study of blood T cell repertoires in COVID-19. Profiled with immunoSEQ multiplex PCR; TCRdb holds only in-frame clones, not every one. The sample has about 210,000 clones; around 90% are singletons. The sequencing sample was made of peripheral blood. The origin of the receptors is a man aged 65 to 85 with acute or convalescent COVID-19.

This clone appeared many times. The J gene is TRBJ1-5, the V gene TRBV5-5, with D perhaps matching TRBD1 (6 bases). The CDR3 totals 15 residues. Trimming cost V 2 bases and J 6 bases, with 15 bases left between them. In germline, CDR1 is SGHKS, CDR2 YYEKEE (reference sequence). CDR3 region: CASSFTGIPRQPQHF. The CDR3 bases are TGTGCCAGCAGCTTTACAGGGATTCCCCGTCAGCCCCAGCATTTT.

This chain uses TRBV3-1 (or the pseudogene TRBV3-2) with TRBJ2-7, with D possibly TRBD2 on 6 matching bases. The V end lost 1 base, the J end lost 4 bases, and 14 bases lay between the germline ends. This CDR3 is 15 amino acids long. Germline V lookup: CDR1 LGHDT, CDR2 YNNKEL (reference sequence). The CDR3 DNA sequence: TGTGCCAGCAGCCAAGTTTCAACGGGAGTGTACGAGCAGTACTTC. It translates to CASSQVSTGVYEQYF.

This chain uses TRBV9 with TRBJ2-2; D possibly corresponds to TRBD1 (5 bases). The CDR3 spans 15 residues. V was clipped by 2 bases and J by 3 bases, with 11 bases between them. Germline-derived CDR1 and CDR2 are SGDLS and YYNGEE. CDR3 region: CASSVGQGHTGELFF. Here the CDR3 DNA reads TGTGCCAGCAGCGTGGGTCAGGGCCACACCGGGGAGCTGTTTTTT.

J is TRBJ2-3 and V is TRBV2; 12 nucleotides agree with TRBD2. The CDR3 covers 15 residues. Germline V gives CDR1 SNHLY, CDR2 FYNNEI. V was clipped by 6 bases and J by 3 bases; unmatched bases: 4. The CDR3 DNA is TGTGCCAGCAGGCTGACTAGCGGGAGTACAGATACGCAGTATTTT. Its protein product is CASRLTSGSTDTQYF.

This sequence joins TRBV3-1 (or the pseudogene TRBV3-2) and TRBJ1-4; D call uncertain. Germline loops: CDR1 LGHDT, CDR2 YNNKEL (reference sequence). Trimming left V 2 bases short and J 10 bases short, with 8 bases between. The CDR3 runs to 12 residues. The CDR3 DNA reads TGTGCCAGCAGCCAAAGCGGGTCAAAACTGTTTTTT. It codes for CASSQSGSKLFF.

The V and J genes are TRBV15 and TRBJ2-7; TRBD2 matches 13 bases. Per the germline V gene, CDR1 is LNHNV and CDR2 is YYDKDF (reference sequence). Trimming removed 0 bases from V and 3 bases from J; junction bases left unmatched: 17. CDR3 length: 21 amino acids. Written as DNA, the CDR3 is TGTGCCACCAGCAGAGACATTAAGGGACTAGCGGGATTTCAACTCTACTACGAGCAGTACTTC. Encoded protein: CATSRDIKGLAGFQLYYEQYF.

The chain recombines TRBV5-1 with TRBJ1-4; possible D gene TRBD1, 5 bases. The CDR3 runs 17 residues. In germline, CDR1 is SGHRS, CDR2 YFSETQ. The ends were cut back, 4 bases at V and 7 bases at J, with 23 bases in the middle. CDR3: CASSQGSGSGTTEKLFF. Here the CDR3 DNA reads TGCGCCAGCAGCCAGGGATCCGGATCAGGTACGACTGAAAAACTGTTTTTT.

The V gene is TRBV7-9, the J gene TRBJ2-6; 10 nucleotides agree with TRBD1. The CDR3 contains 19 residues. Germline V lookup: CDR1 SEHNR, CDR2 FQNEAQ (reference sequence). The V and J ends lost 5 bases and 0 bases, in that order; junction bases with no gene match: 10. The CDR3 DNA follows: TGTGCCAGCAGCAAGGGACAGGGGAGGTTTAACTCTGGGGCCAACGTCCTGACTTTC. Amino acids: CASSKGQGRFNSGANVLTF.

This clone was counted a few times. The CDR3 is CAISEDSSSYGYTF. The DNA for the CDR3 is TGTGCCATCAGTGAGGACAGTTCCTCCTATGGCTACACCTTC. The J gene is TRBJ1-2, the V gene TRBV10-3, with D possibly being TRBD1 (5 bases). CDR1 is ENHRY and CDR2 is SYGVKD in the germline V gene. The germline V and J ends were trimmed by 2 bases and 4 bases, with 11 bases remaining between them. The CDR3 consists of 14 residues.

The chain carries TRBV6-6 and TRBJ1-2; possible D gene TRBD1, 5 bases. Trimming removed 3 bases from V and 2 bases from J, with 13 bases in between. Germline V lookup: CDR1 MNHNY, CDR2 SVGAGI (reference sequence). CDR3 length: 15 residues. The CDR3 DNA sequence: TGTGCCAGCAGTTATCGCCAGGGTGGAAACTATGGCTACACCTTC. Translated: CASSYRQGGNYGYTF.

This chain links TRBV12-3 or TRBV12-4 with TRBJ1-1; 10 bases line up with TRBD1. After removal of 3 bases from V and 8 bases from J, the junction contained 3 bases not matched to a gene. The CDR3 extends over 13 amino acids. The CDR3 protein is CASSLGTGAEAFF. The CDR3 DNA follows: TGTGCCAGCAGTTTGGGGACAGGGGCCGAAGCTTTCTTT.

The chain combines TRBV6-5 with TRBJ2-1; weak D call: TRBD2 (5 bases). V was clipped by 5 bases and J by 0 bases, with 8 bases between them. Germline values: CDR1 MNHEY, CDR2 SVGAGI. The CDR3 extends over 14 amino acids. The DNA of the CDR3 is TGTGCCAGCAGTCCTAGCTACTCCTACAATGAGCAGTTCTTC. This encodes CASSPSYSYNEQFF.

The chain employs TRBV18 and TRBJ2-4; D is ambiguous. Germline V lookup: CDR1 KGHSH, CDR2 LQKENI. The length of the CDR3 is 13 residues. V was trimmed by 6 bases and J by 0 bases, leaving 6 bases between them. In DNA, the CDR3 is TGTGCCAGCTCCCTTTCAGCCAAAAACATTCAGTACTTC. Translated: CASSLSAKNIQYF.

This clone was picked up many times. The chain recombines TRBV5-1 with TRBJ2-7; the D gene is possibly TRBD1 (5 bases). The CDR3 sequence is 16 residues long. V lost 0 bases and J 0 bases, leaving 13 bases between the germline ends. Germline CDR1 is SGHRS and CDR2 is YFSETQ. The CDR3 DNA reads TGCGCCAGCAGCTTGGCTATGGGGCTTAGCTCCTACGAGCAGTACTTC. The encoded protein is CASSLAMGLSSYEQYF.

The genes are TRBV2 and TRBJ1-6; maybe TRBD1 (6 bases). The CDR3 is 12 residues long. Trimming left V 10 bases short and J 11 bases short, with 15 bases between. Germline loops: CDR1 SNHLY, CDR2 FYNNEI. CDR3 in DNA: TGTGCCACACAGGGTACTGCGGCACCCCTCCACTTT. This codes for CATQGTAAPLHF.

The genes are TRBV12-3 or TRBV12-4 and TRBJ2-5; no definite D call. This CDR3 is 13 amino acids long. The germline V and J ends were trimmed by 3 bases and 4 bases, with 9 bases remaining between them. The DNA for the CDR3 is TGTGCCAGCAGTTTTGGCTCCCCAGAGACCCAGTACTTC. Translating gives CASSFGSPETQYF.